A selection of T cell receptor beta chains follows, all from one sample in a study of CD8 T cells in Susac syndrome. TCRdb independently ran MiXCR on the immunoSEQ multiplex PCR reads; one entry per CDR3 protein. The data contain approximately 160,000 distinct CDR3 sequences, around 94% of them singletons. Specimen: CD4+ T cells from PBMCs. The receptor set was obtained from a human donor with multiple sclerosis. Each CDR3 is given with its conserved first and last residue. D genes are given only for firm matches. Clone size is not always given. Where it is, it says once, few, many or a class for expanded clones.

clone_size d_call j_call v_call cdr3_nt cdr3_aa
- TRBD1 TRBJ2-5 TRBV6-5 TGTGCCAGCGGTTTAGGGCCGGGACAGATTCAAGAGACCCAGTACTTC CASGLGPGQIQETQYF
- - TRBJ1-5 TRBV20-1 TGCAGTGCACGATACAGCAATCAGCCCCAGCATTTT CSARYSNQPQHF
- - TRBJ1-2 TRBV6-5 TGTGCCAGCAGTACGTTCTCTGGTGGCTACACCTTC CASSTFSGGYTF
- - TRBJ2-5 TRBV28 TGTGCCAGCAGTTTATTAATGAGGCCAGTGCACCAGTACTTC CASSLLMRPVHQYF
- - TRBJ2-5 TRBV2 TGTGCCAGCAAAGAGGGGCACTTGTACCAAGAGACCCAGTACTTC CASKEGHLYQETQYF
- TRBD1 TRBJ1-1 TRBV9 TGTGCCAGCAGCGGCACAGGGGGCGTCGGTGAAGCTTTCTTT CASSGTGGVGEAFF
- - TRBJ2-7 TRBV5-1 TGCGCCAGCAGCCCGGGACCTAGCGTCGGCGAGCAGTACTTC CASSPGPSVGEQYF
- TRBD2 TRBJ2-5 TRBV11-3 TGTGCCAGCAGCTTAGGACTAGCGGACCACCAAGAGACCCAGTACTTC CASSLGLADHQETQYF
few - TRBJ2-7 TRBV2 TGTGCCAGCATCGGGGATGGGTACGAGCAGTACTTC CASIGDGYEQYF
- TRBD1 TRBJ1-1 TRBV5-1 TGCGCCAGCAGCTTGGGAACAGGGGGAGGCACTGAAGCTTTCTTT CASSLGTGGGTEAFF
few TRBD1 TRBJ1-1 TRBV19 TGTGCCAGTACCGCAGGGGGTTGGACCACTGAAGCTTTCTTT CASTAGGWTTEAFF
- TRBD2 TRBJ2-1 TRBV20-1 TGCAGTGCTCAGATCGGGGTAGCGGGATCCCAGTTCTTC CSAQIGVAGSQFF
- - TRBJ2-5 TRBV29-1 TGCAGCGTGAAGGGAGTGGGGGAGACCCAGTACTTC CSVKGVGETQYF
- - TRBJ2-1 TRBV7-6 TGTGCCAGCACCCCCGGGGCCGGGGAGCAGTTCTTC CASTPGAGEQFF
- - TRBJ2-1 TRBV29-1 TGCAGCGGCCTACTAGTTCAAACGACTGAGCAGTTCTTC CSGLLVQTTEQFF
- TRBD2 TRBJ2-5 TRBV5-6 TGTGCCAGCAGCCATGGACTAGCGGGTGGTGGGGAGACCCAGTACTTC CASSHGLAGGGETQYF
- - TRBJ2-2 TRBV27 TGTGCCAGCAGTCCAAATGGACAGCTCACCGGGGAGCTGTTTTTT CASSPNGQLTGELFF
once - TRBJ2-1 TRBV5-4 TGTGCCAGCAGCCTAACCCCTAGCAATGAGCAGTTCTTC CASSLTPSNEQFF
- - TRBJ2-7 TRBV29-1 TGCAGCGTCCGATGGGGGGGCGTCTACGAGCAGTACTTC CSVRWGGVYEQYF
- - TRBJ1-4 TRBV11-2 TGTGCCAGCAGCTTAGAAGGCGGGCGGGGGAAACTGTTTTTT CASSLEGGRGKLFF
- TRBD1 TRBJ1-2 TRBV7-9 TGTGCCAGCAGCACCGGACAGGGCACCGGTGGCTACACCTTC CASSTGQGTGGYTF
- TRBD1 TRBJ2-3 TRBV25-1 TGTGCCAGCAGTTACGGAACCGGTAGGGGGCCAGATACGCAGTATTTT CASSYGTGRGPDTQYF
- - TRBJ2-1 TRBV20-1 TGCAGTGCTAGAGATCTCAGGGAACCTAAGGGCAATGAGCAGTTCTTC CSARDLREPKGNEQFF
- - TRBJ2-3 TRBV5-4 TGTGCCAGCAGTCATGAGGGAGATACGCAGTATTTT CASSHEGDTQYF
- - TRBJ2-3 TRBV5-1 TGCGCCAGCAGCGTTGGGTCGGGTCACACAGATACGCAGTATTTT CASSVGSGHTDTQYF
- - TRBJ1-5 TRBV28 TGTGCCAGCAGGCCGAGAATAGGGGCCGATCAGCCCCAGCATTTT CASRPRIGADQPQHF
- - TRBJ2-1 TRBV29-1 TGCAGCGTGCAGAATGAGCAGTTCTTC CSVQNEQFF
- - TRBJ2-6 TRBV6-2/TRBV6-3 TGTGCCAGCCGAGAAAGCTCTGGGGCCAACGTCCTGACTTTC CASRESSGANVLTF
- TRBD1 TRBJ2-2 TRBV5-1 TGCGCCAGCAGCCTTCGGACAGGCCGAGGTGACACCGGGGAGCTGTTTTTT CASSLRTGRGDTGELFF
- - TRBJ1-5 TRBV30 TGTGCCTGGAGTCAACCGGGACCCCCCGAGCAGCCCCAGCATTTT CAWSQPGPPEQPQHF
- - TRBJ2-7 TRBV6-2/TRBV6-3 TGTGCCAGCAGTTACGTGGCATATGGGAACGAGCAGTACTTC CASSYVAYGNEQYF
- TRBD1 TRBJ1-1 TRBV15 TGTGCCACCAGCAGAGAGGTCTTCGGGACAGGGTACACTGAAGCTTTCTTT CATSREVFGTGYTEAFF
once - TRBJ1-1 TRBV5-4 TGTGCCAGCAGTTGGAGGAGGGATGGGAACACTGAAGCTTTCTTT CASSWRRDGNTEAFF
- TRBD1 TRBJ2-6 TRBV20-1 TGCAGTGCAATGGGACAGGGAAAAGGTGGTGGGGCCAACGTCCTGACTTTC CSAMGQGKGGGANVLTF
- - TRBJ1-4 TRBV12-3/TRBV12-4 TGTGCCAGCAGTCCTCAAGGGTTGGGAGAAAAACTGTTTTTT CASSPQGLGEKLFF
- - TRBJ2-2 TRBV5-1 TGCGCCAGCAGCTTAGCTCCAGACACCGGGGAGCTGTTTTTT CASSLAPDTGELFF
- TRBD1 TRBJ1-5 TRBV9 TGTGCCAGCAGCGTAAGAGGGGACAGGGTAGGGACCCAGCATTTT CASSVRGDRVGTQHF
- TRBD2 TRBJ2-1 TRBV30 TGTGCCTGGGGACCGGGACTAGCGTACAATGAGCAGTTCTTC CAWGPGLAYNEQFF
- TRBD2 TRBJ2-2 TRBV5-4 TGTGCCAGCAGCTTGGTCGCGGGAGTAGGAACCGGGGAGCTGTTTTTT CASSLVAGVGTGELFF
- - TRBJ2-7 TRBV6-2/TRBV6-3 TGTGCCAGCAGGCCGCTGCGGGGTGCCTACGAGCAGTACTTC CASRPLRGAYEQYF